These 15 T cell receptor beta chains came from one sample sequenced in a study of shared clonotypes between healthy human individuals. TCRdb's copy holds only in-frame clones and misses some; the assay was immunoSEQ multiplex PCR. The repertoire holds around 480,000 clones, with 75% to 80% as singletons. Sequences were obtained from PBMCs. Receptors were obtained from a woman between 40 and 50 years old in good health. Some clones in this sample may be carry-over from other donors' samples.

This clone was detected only once. This sequence joins TRBV6-6 and TRBJ2-1, with TRBD1 matching 7 bases. The CDR3 length is 14 residues. V shed 6 bases and J 8 bases; nucleotides not matched to a gene: 10. Germline lookup yields CDR1 MNHNY and CDR2 SVGAGI (reference sequence). The CDR3 reads CASRIQGSSDEQFF. The CDR3 DNA reads TGTGCCAGCAGGATACAGGGGAGTAGCGATGAGCAGTTCTTC.

V gene TRBV6-6 combines with J gene TRBJ2-2; 7 bases align to TRBD2. CDR3 length: 13 amino acids. Losses at the gene ends were 8 bases for V and 5 bases for J; bases not matched to a gene: 5. Germline V gene lookup returns CDR1 MNHNY and CDR2 SVGAGI (reference sequence). The CDR3 sequence is CASSRGVTGELFF. The CDR3 bases are TGTGCCAGCTCTCGGGGGGTGACCGGGGAGCTGTTTTTT.

Regarding this clone: Other DNA variants within this sample encode the same CDR3. This chain links TRBV15 with TRBJ2-1; TRBD2 agrees at 13 bases. Trimming at V came to 8 bases and at J to 6 bases, leaving 4 bases not matched to a gene. CDR1 LNHNV and CDR2 YYDKDF come from the germline V gene (reference sequence). The CDR3 runs 14 residues. The CDR3 DNA reads as TGTGCCACCTCACTAGCGGGAGGGTCCAATGAGCAGTTCTTC. Protein: CATSLAGGSNEQFF.

The rearrangement uses TRBV10-3 and TRBJ1-5; D call uncertain. Germline CDR1 ENHRY, CDR2 SYGVKD. Trimming took off 0 bases at V and 10 bases at J, with 16 bases between the two ends. The CDR3 extends over 15 amino acids. In nucleotides, the CDR3 is TGTGCCATCAGTGAGTCGATTTCGGACTCGAGCCCCCAGCATTTT. Translating gives CAISESISDSSPQHF.

The V and J genes are TRBV6-4 and TRBJ2-1, with 10 bases lining up with TRBD2. Trimming took 6 bases from V and 5 from J; bases not matched to a gene: 7. Germline V gives CDR1 MRHNA, CDR2 SNTAGT. This CDR3 comprises 15 residues. The CDR3 loop reads CASSEGLAENNEQFF. CDR3 bases: TGTGCCAGCAGCGAAGGACTAGCGGAAAACAATGAGCAGTTCTTC.

The chain employs TRBV28 and TRBJ2-2; D might be TRBD1 (6 bases). From germline, CDR1 is MDHEN and CDR2 SYDVKM. Trimming shortened V by 1 base and J by 4 bases, and 10 bases separated the two germline ends. The CDR3 is 15 amino acids. The CDR3 DNA follows: TGTGCCAGCAGTTTATACTTGGACAGCACCGGGGAGCTGTTTTTT. Residues: CASSLYLDSTGELFF.

The V call is TRBV7-2, the J call TRBJ1-2, with 7 bases that match TRBD1. V dropped 5 bases and J dropped 8; count of bases not matched to a gene: 5. This CDR3 has 12 amino acids. Germline V gene lookup returns CDR1 SGHTA and CDR2 FQGNSA. DNA for the CDR3: TGTGCCAGCAGCCTTGACAGGGTCGGCTACACCTTC. It specifies CASSLDRVGYTF.

This chain uses TRBV29-1 with TRBJ2-7; D is ambiguous. This CDR3 comprises 13 residues. The V end lost 4 bases, the J end lost 0 bases, and 10 bases lay between the germline ends. Germline V gene data show CDR1 as SQVTM and CDR2 as ANQGSEA. CDR3 sequence: CSVGGYSSYEQYF. DNA of the CDR3: TGCAGCGTTGGAGGCTACAGCTCCTACGAGCAGTACTTC.

This clone was observed at least ten times. The chain carries TRBV7-2 and TRBJ1-2, with D unclear. The CDR3 has 14 amino acids. CDR1 is SGHTA and CDR2 is FQGNSA in the germline V gene. V was trimmed by 5 bases and J by 6 bases, leaving 16 bases between them. CDR3 residues: CASSPVVLRDGYTF. The CDR3 DNA reads as TGTGCCAGCAGCCCGGTTGTTCTGAGGGATGGCTACACCTTC.

The chain couples TRBV5-4 to TRBJ2-7; TRBD1 aligns across 7 bases. The V segment lost 3 bases and the J segment 6 bases; nucleotides outside the gene matches: 9. Germline V gives CDR1 SGHNT, CDR2 YYREEE (reference sequence). There are 14 residues in the CDR3. CDR3 sequence (DNA): TGTGCCAGCAGCTCAGGACAGGTGAGGCTCGAGCAGTACTTC. Translated, it gives CASSSGQVRLEQYF.

This clone was recorded a few times. The chain employs TRBV6-1 and TRBJ1-4; no reliable D call. There are 12 residues in the CDR3. The germline CDR1 and CDR2 sequences are MNHNS and SASEGT. Between the trimmed V and J ends, which lost 3 bases and 10 bases, there was a span of 9 bases. CDR3 in DNA: TGTGCCAGCAGTGACTTAAGGGTAAAACTGTTTTTT. Translation: CASSDLRVKLFF.

This chain links TRBV15 with TRBJ2-1; 8 bases match TRBD2. This CDR3 has 14 residues. V trimming: 3 bases; J trimming: 10 bases; junction bases outside the gene matches: 8. Germline loops: CDR1 LNHNV, CDR2 YYDKDF (reference sequence). CDR3 sequence: CATSRAGTRTEQFF. In DNA form, the CDR3 reads TGTGCCACCAGCAGGGCCGGGACTAGAACCGAGCAGTTCTTC. Full variable domain (missing parts from reference TRBV15 and TRBJ2-1): DAMVIQNPRYQVTQFGKPVTLSCSQTLNHNVMYWYQQKSSQAPKLLFHYYDKDFNNEADTPDNFQSRRPNTSFCFLDIRSPGLGDTAMYLCATSRAGTRTEQFFGPGTRLTVL.

The V call is TRBV9, the J call TRBJ1-3, with TRBD1 as a possible D gene (5 bases). The V end was cut by 0 bases, the J end by 2 bases, with 9 bases between. CDR3 length: 15 residues. Per the germline V gene, CDR1 is SGDLS and CDR2 is YYNGEE. CDR3 in DNA: TGTGCCAGCAGCGTAGGTCCAGGGACTGGAAACACCATATATTTT. Protein product: CASSVGPGTGNTIYF.

The J gene is TRBJ1-6, the V gene TRBV11-2; the match to TRBD1 covers 7 bases. Germline V CDR1 and CDR2: SGHAT, FQNNGV. The length of the CDR3 is 15 residues. The V segment lost 5 bases and the J segment 6 bases; nucleotides outside the gene matches: 7. DNA of the CDR3: TGTGCCAGCAGCGCCCGACAGGGAACTAATTCACCCCTCCACTTT. Its translation: CASSARQGTNSPLHF.

The chain uses TRBV29-1 and TRBJ1-5; 7 nucleotides line up with TRBD1. Germline V gene sequence: CDR1 SQVTM, CDR2 ANQGSEA. The CDR3 has 13 residues. Trimming removed 7 bases from V and 0 bases from J; junction bases left unmatched: 3. DNA for the CDR3: TGCAGCGCCGGACAGGATAGCAATCAGCCCCAGCATTTT. Amino acid sequence: CSAGQDSNQPQHF.